These 21 T cell receptor beta chains came from one sample sequenced in a study of CD8+CD57+ T cells in acquired aplastic anemia. Genomic DNA acted as the template from which TCR beta VDJ combination and CDR3 sequence profiling were carried out. MiXCR was run by TCRdb on the reads, yielding one entry per CDR3 protein. The table lists more than 150,000 distinct CDR3 sequences, about 47% of them singletons. Input material: sorted CD4+, CD8+, or CD8+CD57+ T cells (not recorded which) from PBMCs. These TCRs come from a human donor in good health.

The rearrangement joins TRBV11-1 to TRBJ1-3, with D perhaps matching TRBD1 (6 bases). The V gene lost 5 bases and the J gene lost 2 bases, with 25 bases spanning the gap. The CDR3 spans 19 residues. Germline lookup yields CDR1 SGHAT and CDR2 FQDESV (reference sequence). In DNA form, the CDR3 reads TGTGCCAGCAGCGTAGTCCTTTCCCCCAACAGGGTCCCTGGAAACACCATATATTTT. Encoded protein: CASSVVLSPNRVPGNTIYF. The whole variable domain, filled in from reference TRBV11-1 and TRBJ1-3, reads EAEVAQSPRYKITEKSQAVAFWCDPISGHATLYWYRQILGQGPELLVQFQDESVVDDSQLPKDRFSAERLKGVDSTLKIQPAELGDSAMYLCASSVVLSPNRVPGNTIYFGEGSWLTVV.

The chain couples TRBV20-1 to TRBJ2-7; D unresolved. The CDR3 consists of 14 residues. Germline V CDR1 and CDR2: DFQATT, SNEGSKA (reference sequence). The ends were cut back, 3 bases at V and 1 base at J, with 13 bases in the middle. For the CDR3, the DNA is TGCAGTGCTAGGGAAAGAGGCGGATCCTACGAGCAGTACTTC. It specifies CSARERGGSYEQYF.

This clonotype was detected many times. The chain links TRBV10-3 to TRBJ2-2; 7 bases align to TRBD2. The V gene end was trimmed by 2 bases and the J gene end by 0 bases; junction bases not matched to a gene: 6. CDR1 and CDR2 from the germline V gene are ENHRY and SYGVKD. The CDR3 loop spans 17 amino acids. The CDR3 reads CAISEMESGANTGELFF. CDR3 in DNA: TGTGCCATCAGTGAGATGGAGAGCGGGGCGAACACCGGGGAGCTGTTTTTT.

The chain recombines TRBV7-6 with TRBJ2-5; 12 positions match TRBD2. CDR3 size: 16 residues. In germline, CDR1 is SGHVS, CDR2 FNYEAQ. J gave up 4 bases and V 1 base, and 4 bases lay outside the gene matches. This CDR3 reads CASSLELAGGGETQYF. CDR3 DNA sequence: TGTGCCAGCAGCTTAGAGCTAGCGGGAGGGGGAGAGACCCAGTACTTC.

This clonotype was observed many times. The chain is built from TRBV20-1 and TRBJ2-7; possibly TRBD2 for D (6 bases). V dropped 0 bases and J dropped 3 bases, with 15 bases sitting between them. The CDR3 totals 15 residues. Germline CDR1 reads DFQATT; CDR2 reads SNEGSKA (reference sequence). The CDR3 DNA follows: TGCAGTGCTAGAGATTTTCGGCTAGCGCGCTACGAGCAGTACTTC. Translated: CSARDFRLARYEQYF.

The CDR3 nucleotides are TGTGCCAGCAGCCCGCATTCTGGGGGCGCGGGAGAGACCCAGTACTTC. Its protein product is CASSPHSGGAGETQYF. The chain combines TRBV5-4 with TRBJ2-5, with a weak D call TRBD1 (6 bases). Looked up from germline, CDR1 is SGHNT and CDR2 is YYREEE (reference sequence). V lost 4 bases, J lost 4 bases, and 20 bases lay in between. This CDR3 has 16 amino acids.

The J gene is TRBJ1-3, the V gene TRBV25-1, with unresolved D. Trimming pared 1 base from V and 0 bases from J, leaving 7 bases between. Looked up from germline, CDR1 is MGHDK and CDR2 is SYGVNS. The CDR3 contains 15 residues. CDR3 DNA: TGTGCCAGCAGTGAATTTGGAAGCTCTGGAAACACCATATATTTT. Protein sequence: CASSEFGSSGNTIYF.

This clonotype has only a few counts. This sequence joins TRBV25-1 and TRBJ1-6; D ambiguous. Per germline, CDR1 MGHDK and CDR2 SYGVNS. V was clipped by 4 bases and J by 6 bases, with 13 bases between them. The CDR3 consists of 15 residues. The chain's CDR3 is CASSVLTPINSPLHF. The CDR3 DNA is TGTGCCAGCAGTGTCCTTACACCTATTAATTCACCCCTCCACTTT.

This chain uses TRBV24-1 with TRBJ1-3; tentatively, D is TRBD1 (5 bases). The CDR3 consists of 15 residues. V was clipped by 4 bases and J by 2 bases, with 11 bases between them. Germline V gene data show CDR1 as KGHDR and CDR2 as SFDVKD. The CDR3 DNA sequence: TGTGCCACCAGTGACCCGACAGATCCTGGAAACACCATATATTTT. It encodes CATSDPTDPGNTIYF.

Ten or more counts support this clonotype. This chain links TRBV7-9 with TRBJ1-1; D possibly corresponds to TRBD1 (5 bases). This CDR3 spans 14 amino acids. The ends were cut back, 2 bases at V and 3 bases at J, with 10 bases in the middle. Germline V gives CDR1 SEHNR, CDR2 FQNEAQ (reference sequence). The CDR3 sequence is CASSLTQGHTEAFF. Here the CDR3 DNA reads TGTGCCAGCAGCTTAACTCAGGGTCACACTGAAGCTTTCTTT.

Concerning this clonotype itself: A read error may be the cause here, since a much bigger clone is one base away. The gene calls are TRBV5-1 and TRBJ1-4, with no clear D. CDR3 length equals 14 residues. Per germline, CDR1 SGHRS and CDR2 YFSETQ. The CDR3 DNA follows: TGCGCCAGCAGCTTTTCGGCGACTAGTGAAAAACTGTTTTTT. Its protein is CASSFSATSEKLFF.

This clonotype has a count of ten or more. The V call is TRBV7-2, the J call TRBJ2-7; the D gene is possibly TRBD2 (5 bases). From germline, CDR1 is SGHTA and CDR2 FQGNSA. The ends were cut back, 8 bases at V and 0 bases at J, with 11 bases in the middle. The CDR3 consists of 13 residues. CDR3 bases: TGTGCCAGCGGCGGACTGGGCTCCTACGAGCAGTACTTC. This codes for CASGGLGSYEQYF. The full variable domain, with the rest looked up from reference TRBV7-2 and TRBJ2-7, is GAGVSQSPSNKVTEKGKDVELRCDPISGHTALYWYRQSLGQGLEFLIYFQGNSAPDKSGLPSDRFSAERTGGSVSTLTIQRTQQEDSAVYLCASGGLGSYEQYFGPGTRLTVT.

Ten or more counts support this clonotype. This chain uses TRBV4-1 with TRBJ2-7; no clear D. The V end was cut by 1 base, the J end by 0 bases, with 10 bases between. Germline CDR1 MGHRA, CDR2 YSYEKL. The CDR3 spans 15 residues. This CDR3 is CASSQVIGPSYEQYF. The CDR3, as DNA: TGCGCCAGCAGCCAAGTAATCGGGCCCTCCTACGAGCAGTACTTC.

This clonotype was counted many times. V usage is TRBV19 and J usage is TRBJ1-1; 9 bases line up with TRBD1. The V gene end was trimmed by 7 bases and the J gene end by 3 bases; junction bases not matched to a gene: 6. Germline V gives CDR1 LNHDA, CDR2 SQIVND (reference sequence). This CDR3 contains 14 residues. The CDR3 nucleotides read TGTGCCAGTACGAACAGGGGGCTTTACACTGAAGCTTTCTTT. This sequence encodes CASTNRGLYTEAFF.

Comments on this clonotype: Sequence at one end of the junction differs from germline and may be a read error. This rearrangement joins TRBV5-4 to TRBJ1-1; no clear D. There are 12 residues in the CDR3. Germline V gives CDR1 SGHNT, CDR2 YYREEE (reference sequence). CDR3: CASSLPSVEASF. CDR3 nucleotide sequence: TGTGCCAGCAGCTTGCCGTCAGTTGAAGCTTCCTTT.

The gene calls are TRBV10-3 and TRBJ2-7, with a tentative D call TRBD2 (5 bases). The germline V gene has CDR1 ENHRY and CDR2 SYGVKD. V was clipped by 7 bases and J by 0 bases, with 10 bases between them. This CDR3 region has 13 residues. The CDR3 bases are TGTGCCATCAATAGCGACGACTCCTACGAGCAGTACTTC. Residues: CAINSDDSYEQYF.

This clonotype was seen at least ten times. The CDR3 spells CAISDGVGGSTGELFF. The CDR3, as DNA: TGTGCCATCAGTGATGGGGTTGGGGGATCCACCGGGGAGCTGTTTTTT. This chain connects TRBV10-3 to TRBJ2-2; either TRBD1 or TRBD2 may fit D (5 bases each). There are 16 residues in the CDR3. The V end was cut by 3 bases, the J end by 4 bases, with 15 bases between. CDR1 and CDR2 from the germline V gene are ENHRY and SYGVKD.

Regarding this clonotype: One end of the junction is discordant with germline, which a read error may explain. The chain links TRBV10-3 to TRBJ2-3; D not certain. The CDR3 consists of 14 residues. Germline V lookup: CDR1 ENHRY, CDR2 SYGVKD. The DNA of the CDR3 is TGTGCCGTCAGTGTATCAAGCGTCTCGGATACGCAGTATTTT. Its translation: CAVSVSSVSDTQYF.

The CDR3 DNA is TGTGCTAGTGGTTCGGATTTGGGGAGAGGTAGAAATGAGCAGTTCTTC. Protein sequence: CASGSDLGRGRNEQFF. The rearrangement uses TRBV12-5 and TRBJ2-1; D is perhaps TRBD2 (5 bases). There are 16 residues in the CDR3. CDR1 is LGHNT, CDR2 FRNRAP, per germline. The germline V and J ends were trimmed by 4 bases and 7 bases, with 20 bases remaining between them.

Many counts were recorded for this clonotype. The rearrangement joins TRBV6-5 to TRBJ2-3, with 8 bases lining up with TRBD2. The junction had 4 bases not matched to a gene; V was cut back by 4 bases and J by 4 bases. From germline, CDR1 is MNHEY and CDR2 SVGAGI. CDR3 size: 14 residues. CDR3 loop: CASSSAGGSDTQYF. CDR3 DNA sequence: TGTGCCAGCAGTTCCGCGGGAGGCTCAGATACGCAGTATTTT.

This clonotype appeared many times. The chain joins TRBV19 to TRBJ2-7; D is ambiguous. Germline V gene lookup returns CDR1 LNHDA and CDR2 SQIVND (reference sequence). V lost 0 bases to trimming and J lost 6 bases, with 12 bases between them. The CDR3 covers 14 residues. The CDR3 DNA reads as TGTGCCAGTAGTATAGACGGATGGAGAGGCGAGCAGTACTTC. Translation gives CASSIDGWRGEQYF.